The rows below give T cell receptor beta chains drawn from one sample of a study of identical twins. TCRdb itself ran the 5' RACE reads through MiXCR, one entry per CDR3 protein. The sample carries under 350,000 distinct CDR3 sequences, less than 9.5% recorded once. The same sample was also used in a study of yellow fever vaccine responses in identical twins.

Sequenced sample: CD8+ T cells sorted from blood. The origin of the receptors is a woman aged 18-29 years in good health. Each CDR3 is given with its conserved first and last residue. D genes are given only for firm matches. A clone size is listed for some rows: how often the clone was seen (once, few, many), or a class if it is expanded.

CDR3 protein: CASSLRGSGNYGYTF
CDR3 DNA: TGTGCCAGCAGTTTGCGTGGCTCGGGGAACTATGGCTACACCTTC
V gene: TRBV27
CDR3 length: 15
D gene: NA
J gene: TRBJ1-2
clone size: NA

CDR3 protein: CASSLYLGTDTQYF
CDR3 DNA: TGTGCCAGCAGCTTATATCTGGGGACAGATACGCAGTATTTT
V gene: TRBV11-2
CDR3 length: 14
D gene: NA
J gene: TRBJ2-3
clone size: many

CDR3 protein: CASSQDLSSGANVLTF
CDR3 DNA: TGTGCCAGCAGCCAAGATCTAAGTTCTGGGGCCAACGTCCTGACTTTC
V gene: TRBV4-2
CDR3 length: 16
D gene: NA
J gene: TRBJ2-6
clone size: many

CDR3 protein: CSARDRLAATYEQYF
CDR3 DNA: TGCAGTGCTAGAGATAGACTAGCGGCCACCTACGAGCAGTACTTC
V gene: TRBV20-1
CDR3 length: 15
D gene: TRBD2
J gene: TRBJ2-7
clone size: many

CDR3 protein: CASSTRDLPYNEQFF
CDR3 DNA: TGTGCCAGCAGCACCCGGGACCTCCCCTACAATGAGCAGTTCTTC
V gene: TRBV13
CDR3 length: 15
D gene: NA
J gene: TRBJ2-1
clone size: NA

CDR3 protein: CASSGGADSYEQYF
CDR3 DNA: TGTGCCAGCAGCGGGGGAGCAGACTCCTACGAGCAGTACTTC
V gene: TRBV3-1
CDR3 length: 14
D gene: NA
J gene: TRBJ2-7
clone size: NA

CDR3 protein: CASSDILKGETQYF
CDR3 DNA: TGTGCCAGCAGTGATATCCTGAAGGGAGAGACCCAGTACTTC
V gene: TRBV2
CDR3 length: 14
D gene: NA
J gene: TRBJ2-5
clone size: NA

CDR3 protein: CASSLVPAGANNEQFF
CDR3 DNA: TGTGCCAGCAGCTTAGTTCCAGCGGGAGCCAACAATGAGCAGTTCTTC
V gene: TRBV11-3
CDR3 length: 16
D gene: TRBD2
J gene: TRBJ2-1
clone size: NA

CDR3 protein: CASRRLAGDTGELFF
CDR3 DNA: TGTGCCAGTAGAAGACTAGCGGGAGACACCGGGGAGCTGTTTTTT
V gene: TRBV19
CDR3 length: 15
D gene: TRBD2
J gene: TRBJ2-2
clone size: NA

CDR3 protein: CASRGPGLAGGSYEQYF
CDR3 DNA: TGTGCCAGCAGGGGACCCGGTCTAGCGGGAGGGTCGTACGAGCAGTACTTC
V gene: TRBV28
CDR3 length: 17
D gene: TRBD2
J gene: TRBJ2-7
clone size: NA

CDR3 protein: CASSAQGGYGYTF
CDR3 DNA: TGTGCCAGCAGTGCACAGGGGGGCTATGGCTACACCTTC
V gene: TRBV6-6
CDR3 length: 13
D gene: TRBD1
J gene: TRBJ1-2
clone size: NA

CDR3 protein: CASSRYLAGDTDTQYF
CDR3 DNA: TGCGCCAGCAGCCGATACCTAGCGGGGGACACAGATACGCAGTATTTT
V gene: TRBV4-3
CDR3 length: 16
D gene: TRBD2
J gene: TRBJ2-3
clone size: many

CDR3 protein: CASIPANTGELFF
CDR3 DNA: TGTGCCAGTATTCCCGCGAACACCGGGGAGCTGTTTTTT
V gene: TRBV19
CDR3 length: 13
D gene: NA
J gene: TRBJ2-2
clone size: few

CDR3 protein: CASRVWIGNEQFF
CDR3 DNA: TGCGCCAGCAGGGTCTGGATAGGGAATGAGCAGTTCTTC
V gene: TRBV10-2
CDR3 length: 13
D gene: NA
J gene: TRBJ2-1
clone size: NA